This TCR beta chain was identified in a study of cytomegalovirus exposure and HLA in healthy donors. This clone was observed a single time. The antigen is not known. Primers: 60 Vbeta forward and 13 Jbeta reverse. The repertoire was sequenced with immunoSEQ multiplex PCR; TCRdb's copy has only in-frame clones and lacks some. The sample has 150,000 to 200,000 clones, 76% seen once; the top ten hold less than 2.5%. The germline V and J ends were trimmed by 5 bases and 4 bases, with 15 bases remaining between them. The length of the CDR3 is 15 residues. Germline lookup yields CDR1 MNHEY and CDR2 SMNVEV (reference sequence). Study-wide points: In vitro work confirmed that a few CMV-associated chains recognize CMV antigens. Exclusion as indistinguishable affected some V segments, including TRBV6-2 and TRBV6-3.

V usage is TRBV27 and J usage is TRBJ1-5; D is ambiguous. The receptor's source is a woman aged 30 to 39 in good health and CMV-seropositive. The specimen was PBMCs. CDR3 bases: TGTGCCAGCAGTCCCAGACGGAGTGGTAATCAGCCCCAGCATTTT. Its protein is CASSPRRSGNQPQHF.